One and the same sample provided the 20 T cell receptor beta chains below, sequenced in a study of shared clonotypes between healthy human individuals. The assay was immunoSEQ multiplex PCR, and TCRdb's table has in-frame clones only and misses some. This repertoire shows over 1.4 million clones, 95% to 97% found once; its top ten account for approximately 1%. Material for sequencing was naive CD4+ T cells sorted from blood. Sample subset: CD45RA+ positively selected. Every receptor here comes from a man aged 25 to 40 in good health.

The V call is TRBV27, the J call TRBJ2-7; TRBD2 matches 7 bases. CDR3 length: 17 amino acids. Germline V gene lookup returns CDR1 MNHEY and CDR2 SMNVEV (reference sequence). Trimming cost V 5 bases and J 4 bases; bases outside gene matches: 17. The CDR3 sequence is CASSPNPRQRGSYEQYF. The DNA of the CDR3 is TGTGCCAGCAGTCCGAACCCCCGCCAGCGGGGCTCATACGAGCAGTACTTC.

The chain carries TRBV4-2 and TRBJ2-1; the D is unclear. CDR3 length equals 16 residues. The V end was cut by 1 base, the J end by 1 base, with 11 bases between. Germline CDR1 reads LGHNA; CDR2 reads YNFKEQ. For the CDR3, the DNA is TGTGCCAGCAGCCAAGGACCGGAAAATTCCTACAATGAGCAGTTCTTC. This gives the protein CASSQGPENSYNEQFF.

V usage is TRBV5-1 and J usage is TRBJ2-1; D not resolved. The germline V gene has CDR1 SGHRS and CDR2 YFSETQ. The CDR3 spans 15 residues. V lost 2 bases, J lost 4 bases, and 13 bases lay in between. This CDR3 is CASSFLAETYNEQFF. The DNA of the CDR3 is TGCGCCAGCAGCTTTTTGGCGGAGACGTACAATGAGCAGTTCTTC.

The V and J genes are TRBV5-4 and TRBJ1-1; the D gene is possibly TRBD1 (6 bases). V lost 2 bases to trimming and J lost 0 bases, with 11 bases between them. Germline assignment: CDR1 SGHNT and CDR2 YYREEE (reference sequence). This CDR3 comprises 15 residues. Written as DNA, the CDR3 is TGTGCCAGCAGCTTACAGGGCGACATGAACACTGAAGCTTTCTTT. This sequence encodes CASSLQGDMNTEAFF.

V and J are TRBV6-4 and TRBJ2-2; 8 bases are a match to TRBD1. Germline CDR1 and CDR2: MRHNA and SNTAGT. The CDR3 has 15 residues. V gave up 6 bases and J gave up 4 bases; unmatched junction bases: 7. CDR3 nucleotide sequence: TGTGCCAGCAGGCGACAGGGGCCAGCCACCGGGGAGCTGTTTTTT. Its protein product is CASRRQGPATGELFF.

The rearrangement links TRBV9 to TRBJ2-1, with D uncertain. This CDR3 contains 12 residues. Trimming left V 3 bases short and J 15 bases short, with 16 bases between. Germline V lookup: CDR1 SGDLS, CDR2 YYNGEE. CDR3 coding DNA: TGTGCCAGCAGCGGAGTAGCAGCCCTCCCGTTCTTC. It is translated as CASSGVAALPFF.

This clone appeared a single time. The rearrangement uses TRBV7-2 and TRBJ2-3; D not certain. V was clipped by 5 bases and J by 9 bases, with 18 bases between them. The CDR3 covers 14 residues. The germline V gene has CDR1 SGHTA and CDR2 FQGNSA. CDR3 loop: CASSPRHRSSTQYF. CDR3 nucleotide sequence: TGTGCCAGCAGCCCCCGTCATCGAAGTTCAACGCAGTATTTT. The complete variable domain, with remaining parts taken from reference TRBV7-2 and TRBJ2-3, reads GAGVSQSPSNKVTEKGKDVELRCDPISGHTALYWYRQSLGQGLEFLIYFQGNSAPDKSGLPSDRFSAERTGGSVSTLTIQRTQQEDSAVYLCASSPRHRSSTQYFGPGTRLTVL.

Note on this clone: Other DNA sequences in this sample translate to the same CDR3. This chain connects TRBV27 to TRBJ2-7; 8 positions agree with TRBD1. The CDR3 sequence is 16 residues long. After removal of 2 bases from V and 7 bases from J, the junction contained 13 bases not matched to a gene. Germline V gene lookup returns CDR1 MNHEY and CDR2 SMNVEV (reference sequence). CDR3 in amino acids: CASSLAGQDYLWEQYF. The DNA of the CDR3 is TGTGCCAGCAGTTTAGCGGGACAGGATTATCTCTGGGAGCAGTACTTC.

This clone occurred a few times. This chain joins TRBV9 and TRBJ1-1; no clear D. V was pared by 0 bases and J by 5 bases, with 8 bases between. From germline, CDR1 is SGDLS and CDR2 YYNGEE. This CDR3 spans 13 amino acids. The CDR3 coding sequence is TGTGCCAGCAGCGTAGTAGGTAAAACTGAAGCTTTCTTT. Protein: CASSVVGKTEAFF.

This sequence joins TRBV6-1 and TRBJ1-3, with no clear D. The CDR3 is made up of 15 amino acids. The germline V and J ends were trimmed by 1 base and 0 bases, with 7 bases remaining between them. Germline V gene lookup returns CDR1 MNHNS and CDR2 SASEGT. The chain's CDR3 is CASSEGGGSGNTIYF. The CDR3 nucleotides are TGTGCCAGCAGTGAAGGAGGAGGCTCTGGAAACACCATATATTTT.

The chain links TRBV7-8 to TRBJ2-5; D unresolved. Looked up from germline, CDR1 is SGHVS and CDR2 is FQNEAQ. V shed 1 base and J shed 4 bases, with 7 bases lying between them. The CDR3 runs to 13 residues. DNA for the CDR3: TGTGCCAGCAGCTTAGTTTACTTAGAGACCCAGTACTTC. This codes for CASSLVYLETQYF.

The DNA of the CDR3 is TGCAGCGTTGAAAGACGTCTAGCGGGCAATGAGCAGTTCTTC. It is translated as CSVERRLAGNEQFF. This chain joins TRBV29-1 and TRBJ2-1, with 8 bases aligning to TRBD2. Losses at the gene ends were 2 bases for V and 6 bases for J; bases not matched to a gene: 6. The CDR3 loop spans 14 amino acids. Germline CDR1 reads SQVTM; CDR2 reads ANQGSEA.

The chain couples TRBV7-2 to TRBJ2-3, with D unresolved. This CDR3 has 14 amino acids. Germline V gives CDR1 SGHTA, CDR2 FQGNSA. Trimming removed 5 bases at V and 3 bases at J, with 12 bases between. This CDR3 reads CASSPRFLTDTQYF. The CDR3 DNA reads as TGTGCCAGCAGCCCTCGGTTCCTTACAGATACGCAGTATTTT.

The V call is TRBV9, the J call TRBJ2-1, with D unclear. V lost 0 bases, J lost 9 bases, and 19 bases lay in between. Germline lookup yields CDR1 SGDLS and CDR2 YYNGEE. The CDR3 totals 16 residues. CDR3 nucleotide sequence: TGTGCCAGCAGCGTAGGTTCAGAACCCCGGGTTAGTGAGCAGTTCTTC. Its translation: CASSVGSEPRVSEQFF.

This sequence joins TRBV28 and TRBJ2-7; D unclear. CDR1 is MDHEN and CDR2 is SYDVKM in the germline V gene. V lost 6 bases and J lost 3, with 21 bases in between. The CDR3 is 16 amino acids. The CDR3 loop reads CASSNRVGWSSYEQYF. In DNA, the CDR3 is TGTGCCAGCAGCAATCGGGTCGGTTGGTCTAGCTACGAGCAGTACTTC.

The chain is built from TRBV19 and TRBJ1-1; D is undetermined. The length of the CDR3 is 16 residues. Germline-derived CDR1 and CDR2 are LNHDA and SQIVND (reference sequence). V was clipped by 1 base and J by 4 bases, with 16 bases between them. CDR3 DNA sequence: TGTGCCAGTAGTATAGTCCCCCTATCTCTTAGCACTGAAGCTTTCTTT. It specifies CASSIVPLSLSTEAFF.

The V and J genes are TRBV7-2 and TRBJ1-3; D is possibly TRBD1 (5 bases). CDR1 is SGHTA and CDR2 is FQGNSA in the germline V gene. This CDR3 contains 17 residues. V dropped 0 bases and J dropped 1 base, with 13 bases sitting between them. The CDR3 DNA reads TGTGCCAGCAGCTTAGCGGGAAGGGGTCGATCTGGAAACACCATATATTTT. Protein: CASSLAGRGRSGNTIYF.

This sequence joins TRBV7-9 and TRBJ2-7; the match to TRBD2 covers 12 bases. J was trimmed by 3 bases and V by 6 bases; bases with no gene match: 6. From germline, CDR1 is SEHNR and CDR2 FQNEAQ (reference sequence). The CDR3 is 15 amino acids. The CDR3 loop is CASSPTSGRNYEQYF. For the CDR3, the DNA is TGTGCCAGCAGTCCAACTAGCGGGAGGAACTACGAGCAGTACTTC.

The gene calls are TRBV29-1 and TRBJ2-7; tentative D call: TRBD1 (5 bases). The CDR3 consists of 11 residues. V dropped 4 bases and J dropped 4 bases, with 8 bases sitting between them. Germline values: CDR1 SQVTM, CDR2 ANQGSEA. Here the CDR3 reads CSVADTYEQYF. The CDR3 nucleotides are TGCAGCGTTGCGGACACGTACGAGCAGTACTTC.

This chain links TRBV29-1 with TRBJ2-7; 8 bases agree with TRBD1. Germline CDR1 is SQVTM and CDR2 is ANQGSEA. Losses at the gene ends were 1 base for V and 3 bases for J; bases not matched to a gene: 8. This CDR3 is 15 amino acids long. CDR3 coding DNA: TGCAGCGTTGAAGGGGGGACAGGTCATGGCTACGAGCAGTACTTC. Protein product: CSVEGGTGHGYEQYF.